Listed here are 10 T cell receptor beta chains from one sample, sequenced in a study of immune evolution from preneoplasia to lung adenocarcinoma. Some clones are missing from TCRdb's copy, which holds only in-frame ones; the method was immunoSEQ multiplex PCR. The sample comprises about 4,900 clones, 85% to 90% of which are singletons, and roughly 2.1% rests with the top ten. The sequenced material came from FFPE atypical adenomatous hyperplasia tissue from the lung. Subset reported: atypical adenomatous hyperplasia (AAH), lung preneoplasia. All receptors derive from a person in their 70s with lung adenocarcinoma.

The rearrangement links TRBV5-4 to TRBJ2-1; 11 nucleotides line up with TRBD2. Losses at the gene ends were 4 bases for V and 5 bases for J; bases not matched to a gene: 2. The germline CDR1 and CDR2 sequences are SGHNT and YYREEE (reference sequence). This CDR3 comprises 14 residues. The CDR3 reads CASSRGLADNEQFF. CDR3 sequence (DNA): TGTGCCAGCAGCCGGGGACTAGCGGACAATGAGCAGTTCTTC.

The CDR3 nucleotides read TGCAGCGCCCAAGTAGGGGGTGACTATGGCTACACCTTC. Protein: CSAQVGGDYGYTF. The gene calls are TRBV29-1 and TRBJ1-2, with D tentatively TRBD1 (6 bases). CDR3 length: 13 amino acids. CDR1 is SQVTM, CDR2 ANQGSEA, per germline. V shed 7 bases and J shed 3 bases, with 15 bases lying between them.

The chain links TRBV11-2 to TRBJ2-5, with a weak D call TRBD2 (6 bases). CDR1 is SGHAT and CDR2 is FQNNGV in the germline V gene. CDR3 size: 16 residues. V lost 5 bases to trimming and J lost 2 bases, with 18 bases between them. CDR3 in DNA: TGTGCCAGCAGCCCTAACCTTGGGGGGATTCAAGAGACCCAGTACTTC. It encodes CASSPNLGGIQETQYF.

The chain carries TRBV4-1 and TRBJ2-3; 7 bases align to TRBD2. The V gene end was trimmed by 1 base and the J gene end by 7 bases; junction bases not matched to a gene: 20. The CDR3 is 19 amino acids. Germline CDR1 MGHRA, CDR2 YSYEKL. The CDR3 loop is CASSQGGGGRGSLRNTQYF. The DNA for the CDR3 is TGCGCCAGCAGCCAAGGGGGGGGAGGGCGGGGGTCCCTCCGAAATACGCAGTATTTT.

The chain recombines TRBV5-1 with TRBJ1-5; no reliable D call. Germline-derived CDR1 and CDR2 are SGHRS and YFSETQ. The ends were cut back, 0 bases at V and 1 base at J, with 5 bases in the middle. CDR3 size: 14 residues. CDR3: CASSLDGSNQPQHF. As DNA, the CDR3 is TGCGCCAGCAGCTTGGACGGGAGCAATCAGCCCCAGCATTTT.

CDR3 sequence (DNA): TGCAGCGTCCTACAGGGCTCTTACAATGAGCAGTTCTTC. Its translation is CSVLQGSYNEQFF. The chain couples TRBV29-1 to TRBJ2-1; a possible D gene is TRBD1 (6 bases). Trimming shortened V by 6 bases and J by 4 bases, and 13 bases separated the two germline ends. The CDR3 runs 13 residues. CDR1 is SQVTM, CDR2 ANQGSEA, per germline.

V and J are TRBV7-6 and TRBJ1-2; 8 bases map to TRBD1. V was clipped by 1 base and J by 7 bases; unmatched bases: 8. The CDR3 contains 15 residues. Germline CDR1 reads SGHVS; CDR2 reads FNYEAQ. The CDR3 region is CASSLEETGATGYTF. The CDR3, as DNA: TGTGCCAGCAGCTTAGAGGAGACAGGGGCGACTGGCTACACCTTC.

The rearrangement joins TRBV19 to TRBJ1-4; D is undetermined. CDR3 length: 14 residues. Trimming took off 3 bases at V and 4 bases at J, with 9 bases between the two ends. Germline V gene data show CDR1 as LNHDA and CDR2 as SQIVND (reference sequence). The CDR3 here is CASSIGSLNEKLFF. CDR3 in DNA: TGTGCCAGTAGTATCGGCAGCCTTAATGAAAAACTGTTTTTT.

The chain uses TRBV28 and TRBJ1-1; D may be TRBD1 (5 bases). Germline V gene data show CDR1 as MDHEN and CDR2 as SYDVKM. V was shortened by 6 bases and J by 0 bases, with 11 bases between the two germline ends. The CDR3 covers 14 residues. The CDR3 loop reads CASREGRLNTEAFF. The CDR3 region has the DNA TGTGCCAGCAGAGAGGGACGGTTGAACACTGAAGCTTTCTTT.

The chain recombines TRBV27 with TRBJ2-7, with D perhaps assigned TRBD1 or TRBD2 (5 bases each). The CDR3 consists of 12 residues. The germline CDR1 and CDR2 sequences are MNHEY and SMNVEV (reference sequence). V was shortened by 3 bases and J by 12 bases, with 15 bases between the two germline ends. The CDR3 DNA follows: TGTGCCAGCAGTTTCCCGGGGACGGAGGTGTACTTC. Amino acids: CASSFPGTEVYF.